The clone carrying this TCR beta chain has a count of ten or more. With 2 bases removed from V and 4 bases from J, the gap between germline ends came to 9 bases. The CDR3 loop spans 13 amino acids. Germline V gene sequence: CDR1 MNHEY, CDR2 SVGEGT. These data belong to a study of CD8 T cells in ankylosing spondylitis. Each CDR3 protein gets one entry after TCRdb re-called the 5' RACE reads with MiXCR. This sample has about 17,000 distinct CDR3 sequences; roughly 8.2% occur once, and the top ten carry approximately 33%. The chain employs TRBV6-2 or TRBV6-3 and TRBJ2-7, with D unclear. What was sequenced was blood. The receptor was isolated from a male donor with ankylosing spondylitis or in good health (not recorded which). As DNA, the CDR3 is TGTGCCAGCAGTTACCCTAGAAAATACGAGCAGTACTTC. Protein: CASSYPRKYEQYF.